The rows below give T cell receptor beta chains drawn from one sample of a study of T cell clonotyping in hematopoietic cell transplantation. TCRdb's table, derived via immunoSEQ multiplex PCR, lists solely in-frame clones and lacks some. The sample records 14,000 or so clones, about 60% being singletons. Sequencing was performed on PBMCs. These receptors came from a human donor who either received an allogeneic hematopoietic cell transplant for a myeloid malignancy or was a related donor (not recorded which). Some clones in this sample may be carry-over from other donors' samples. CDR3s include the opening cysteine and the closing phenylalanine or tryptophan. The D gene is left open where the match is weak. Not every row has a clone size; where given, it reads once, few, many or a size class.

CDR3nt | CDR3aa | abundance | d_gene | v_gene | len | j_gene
TGTGCCTGGAGTAGGGGGACATCTGGAAACACCATATATTTT | CAWSRGTSGNTIYF | few | . | TRBV30 | 14 | TRBJ1-3
TGTGCCTGGAGTGTATACGGGAGAGGGGATACGCAGTATTTT | CAWSVYGRGDTQYF | once | . | TRBV30 | 14 | TRBJ2-3
TGTGCCAGCACCTCGGGACAGCAGACCTACGAGCAGTACTTC | CASTSGQQTYEQYF | . | TRBD1 | TRBV28 | 14 | TRBJ2-7
TGTGCCAGCAGATCTACAGGGGGAGCTGGCTATGGCTACACCTTC | CASRSTGGAGYGYTF | . | TRBD1 | TRBV6-5 | 15 | TRBJ1-2
TGTGCCAGCAGCCCCGGCGGGGGTACAAACTATGGCTACACCTTC | CASSPGGGTNYGYTF | . | . | TRBV7-2 | 15 | TRBJ1-2
TGTGCCAGCAGTCGCCGGACAGACTCTACGCCCCAGCATTTT | CASSRRTDSTPQHF | few | . | TRBV28 | 14 | TRBJ1-5
TGTGCCAGCAGGCCTGGGGGGGATCGGGCTGAAGCTTTCTTT | CASRPGGDRAEAFF | . | . | TRBV28 | 14 | TRBJ1-1
TGTGCCTGGAGTGGAAGCGACAGGGGACCGGAAAAACTGTTTTTT | CAWSGSDRGPEKLFF | . | TRBD1 | TRBV30 | 15 | TRBJ1-4
TGCGCCAGCAGCCAAGGACAGGGGGGGAGCAATGAGCAGTTCTTC | CASSQGQGGSNEQFF | . | TRBD1 | TRBV4-3 | 15 | TRBJ2-1
TGTGCCAGCAGCCAGAACTACGAGCAGTACTTC | CASSQNYEQYF | once | . | TRBV14 | 11 | TRBJ2-7
TGTGCCTCGGGACAGGGGACGGTCGAGCAGTACTTC | CASGQGTVEQYF | . | TRBD1 | TRBV30 | 12 | TRBJ2-7
TGCGCCAGCTTCACGGGACTCCTCTACGAGCAGTACTTC | CASFTGLLYEQYF | few | . | TRBV4-3 | 13 | TRBJ2-7
TGTGCCAGCACCTCCGGGGGCGAGCAGTACTTC | CASTSGGEQYF | . | . | TRBV27 | 11 | TRBJ2-7
TGTGCCTGGAGTGAGGGACAGGGGGCCAATGAGCAGTTCTTC | CAWSEGQGANEQFF | . | TRBD1 | TRBV30 | 14 | TRBJ2-1
TGTGCCAGTAGTATCGCAGAGGGCCCCTATGGCTACACCTTC | CASSIAEGPYGYTF | . | . | TRBV19 | 14 | TRBJ1-2
TGCGCCAGCAGCCAAGTTCTAAAGGACGAGCAGTACTTC | CASSQVLKDEQYF | . | . | TRBV4-3 | 13 | TRBJ2-7
TGTGCCAGCAGTTCGGACTCCTTAGAGCTGTTTTTT | CASSSDSLELFF | once | . | TRBV6-5 | 12 | TRBJ2-2
TGTGCCAGCAGCGGGCTAACAGGGCCCGCAGATACGCAGTATTTT | CASSGLTGPADTQYF | . | . | TRBV9 | 15 | TRBJ2-3
TGCATGTGTCGTGGGCCTAACTATGGCTACACCTTC | CMCRGPNYGYTF | . | . | TRBV29-1 | 12 | TRBJ1-2
TGTGCCAGCAGCGAACAGGAGGTTATCTATGGCTACACCTTC | CASSEQEVIYGYTF | . | . | TRBV9 | 14 | TRBJ1-2
TGTGCCAGCAGTTCCCTCCCGCGCTATGGCTACACCTTC | CASSSLPRYGYTF | . | . | TRBV25-1 | 13 | TRBJ1-2
TGTGCCAGCAGCTTAGTAACAGGGGGCGGCTATGGCTACACCTTC | CASSLVTGGGYGYTF | few | TRBD1 | TRBV7-2 | 15 | TRBJ1-2
TGTGCCAGCAGCTCCTTCGCCCGACAGGGCTTGAGCTATGGCTACACCTTC | CASSSFARQGLSYGYTF | . | TRBD1 | TRBV7-2 | 17 | TRBJ1-2
TGTGCCAGCAGTTCCGGACAGCCCGGGGATCAGCCCCAGCATTTT | CASSSGQPGDQPQHF | . | . | TRBV7-9 | 15 | TRBJ1-5
TGTGCCTGGTACGGGGACAGGGAAACAGATACGCAGTATTTT | CAWYGDRETDTQYF | . | TRBD1 | TRBV30 | 14 | TRBJ2-3
TGTGCCAGCAGCTTGGGCTTGTCCCCAGATACGCAGTATTTT | CASSLGLSPDTQYF | few | . | TRBV5-4 | 14 | TRBJ2-3
TGTGCCAGCAGCACCGGGACTAGCGACGGCACAGATACGCAGTATTTT | CASSTGTSDGTDTQYF | few | TRBD2 | TRBV9 | 16 | TRBJ2-3
TGTGCCAGCAGTTACAGGGGACAGGGCGCCTACGAGCAGTACTTC | CASSYRGQGAYEQYF | . | TRBD1 | TRBV6-5 | 15 | TRBJ2-7
TGTGCCAGCAGAGTGGGACTGGCCTACGAGCAGTACTTC | CASRVGLAYEQYF | . | . | TRBV28 | 13 | TRBJ2-7
TGCAGCGTTGTGGCAGGGGAGGCGAACACTGAAGCTTTCTTT | CSVVAGEANTEAFF | few | . | TRBV29-1 | 14 | TRBJ1-1
TGCAGCGTCGTACAGGGGGCCTACGAGCAGTACTTC | CSVVQGAYEQYF | once | TRBD1 | TRBV29-1 | 12 | TRBJ2-7
TGTGCCAGCAGCTTAGCCCGGCCGTACGAGCAGTACTTC | CASSLARPYEQYF | . | . | TRBV11-2 | 13 | TRBJ2-7
TGCGCCAGCAGCCAGATACAGGGGTGGCATCAGCCCCAGCATTTT | CASSQIQGWHQPQHF | . | TRBD1 | TRBV4-1 | 15 | TRBJ1-5
TGTGCCAGCAGTTTAGGACTAAACTATGGCTACACCTTC | CASSLGLNYGYTF | . | . | TRBV28 | 13 | TRBJ1-2
TGTGCCACCTCAGGGAGTAGCAATCAGCCCCAGCATTTT | CATSGSSNQPQHF | . | . | TRBV7-9 | 13 | TRBJ1-5
TGTGCCTGGAGTGTAAGGGGACGGGTTTTCGGCGAGCAGTACTTC | CAWSVRGRVFGEQYF | . | . | TRBV30 | 15 | TRBJ2-7
TGTGCCAGCAGCCACCAATTGACTCCCCCACAAGAGACCCAGTACTTC | CASSHQLTPPQETQYF | . | . | TRBV7-2 | 16 | TRBJ2-5
TGTGCCTGGAGTGCGCTCTATGGCTACACCTTC | CAWSALYGYTF | . | . | TRBV30 | 11 | TRBJ1-2
TGCGCCAGCAGCCAAGGTTTGGCGTTGGACACCGGGGAGCTGTTTTTT | CASSQGLALDTGELFF | . | . | TRBV4-3 | 16 | TRBJ2-2
TGTGCCTGGAGTGTAGAGTCAAAAGAAGCTTTCTTT | CAWSVESKEAFF | . | . | TRBV30 | 12 | TRBJ1-1
TGTTCGGGGGCAACTAATGAAAAACTGTTTTTT | CSGATNEKLFF | . | . | TRBV30 | 11 | TRBJ1-4
TGTGCCAGCAGCTTAGGTAGTTACGAGCAGTACTTC | CASSLGSYEQYF | few | . | TRBV11-2 | 12 | TRBJ2-7
TGTGCCAGCAGCTTGTCCGGGGGCACTGAAGCTTTCTTT | CASSLSGGTEAFF | . | . | TRBV5-6 | 13 | TRBJ1-1
TGTGCCTGGAGTGAAGGGTTTGGGGCCAACGTCCTGACTTTC | CAWSEGFGANVLTF | . | . | TRBV30 | 14 | TRBJ2-6
TGTGCCACTACAGATACGCAGTATTTT | CATTDTQYF | few | . | TRBV6-1 | 9 | TRBJ2-3
TGTGCCAGCAGCACGGACAGGGGGCTGGCGAACACCGGGGAGCTGTTTTTT | CASSTDRGLANTGELFF | . | TRBD1 | TRBV7-3 | 17 | TRBJ2-2
TGTGCCAGCAGTTACTCAGAAAGATCTGGGGCCAACGTCCTGACTTTC | CASSYSERSGANVLTF | . | . | TRBV6-5 | 16 | TRBJ2-6
TGCGCCAGCAGCCAAGCTGGGACAGGGGCTATCTATGGCTACACCTTC | CASSQAGTGAIYGYTF | . | TRBD1 | TRBV4-3 | 16 | TRBJ1-2
TGTGCCAGCAGCTTGGAATTGGAAGAGCAAGAGACCCAGTACTTC | CASSLELEEQETQYF | . | . | TRBV5-7 | 15 | TRBJ2-5
TGTGCCTGGAGAAGACTGGATCCTCCCTACGGGCAGTACTTC | CAWRRLDPPYGQYF | . | . | TRBV30 | 14 | TRBJ2-7
TGCGCCAGCAGCCAAGACAGGTCCTCTGGAAACACCATATATTTT | CASSQDRSSGNTIYF | . | . | TRBV4-1 | 15 | TRBJ1-3
TGCAGCGTGCCGGGGGCCAATTCGGAGGCCACTGAAGCTTTCTTT | CSVPGANSEATEAFF | . | . | TRBV29-1 | 15 | TRBJ1-1
TGCGCCAGCAGCCCGGGGACAGGGAAGTCCTCCTCCTACGAGCAGTACTTC | CASSPGTGKSSSYEQYF | few | TRBD1 | TRBV5-1 | 17 | TRBJ2-7
TGTGCCAGCAGTTACTCCTATACCTCTGGGGCCAACGTCCTGACTTTC | CASSYSYTSGANVLTF | . | . | TRBV6-5 | 16 | TRBJ2-6
TGTGCCAGCAGCTTAGCGCGGGTGAACACTGAAGCTTTCTTT | CASSLARVNTEAFF | . | . | TRBV7-9 | 14 | TRBJ1-1
TGCGCCAGCAGCGAGTATTCAGGGGACTATGGCTACACCTTC | CASSEYSGDYGYTF | once | . | TRBV4-1 | 14 | TRBJ1-2
TGCGCCAGCAGCCAAGCAACAGGGTATGGCTACACCTTC | CASSQATGYGYTF | . | . | TRBV4-3 | 13 | TRBJ1-2
TGTGCCTGGAGTGTAATTGGGGGCGAGGGCAATCAGCCCCAGCATTTT | CAWSVIGGEGNQPQHF | . | . | TRBV30 | 16 | TRBJ1-5
TGTGCCAGCAGGCAAAGGACAGAGTATTCACCCCTCCACTTT | CASRQRTEYSPLHF | . | . | TRBV2 | 14 | TRBJ1-6